This T cell receptor beta chain was identified in a study of T cell responses to AZD1222 COVID-19 vaccine. General study results and limits: Reportedly, nearly half of unique spike TCRs recognized epitopes outside B.1.351/B.1.1.7 mutations. The study sampled repertoires only after the peak T cell response. A mostly white British donor set with more females was recruited, and clonal diversity was possibly underestimated. With two AZD1222 doses given, Spike-specific TCR breadth and depth both rose.

In regard to this clone: The antigen is undetermined.

Assay: immunoSEQ multiplex PCR; the TCRdb copy retains only in-frame clones and omits some. The sample has about 270,000 clones; 85% to 95% are singletons. The CDR3 loop spans 14 amino acids. V was clipped by 6 bases and J by 4 bases; unmatched bases: 5. The germline V gene has CDR1 LNHNV and CDR2 YYDKDF (reference sequence). V and J are TRBV15 and TRBJ2-3; the match to TRBD2 covers 9 bases. The sample in question was peripheral blood, obtained 28 days after the second AZD1222 dose. This receptor was taken from an adult who received the AZD1222 COVID-19 vaccine. In DNA form, the CDR3 reads TGTGCCACCAGAGGCGGGAGGGGCTCAGATACGCAGTATTTT. Translation gives CATRGGRGSDTQYF.